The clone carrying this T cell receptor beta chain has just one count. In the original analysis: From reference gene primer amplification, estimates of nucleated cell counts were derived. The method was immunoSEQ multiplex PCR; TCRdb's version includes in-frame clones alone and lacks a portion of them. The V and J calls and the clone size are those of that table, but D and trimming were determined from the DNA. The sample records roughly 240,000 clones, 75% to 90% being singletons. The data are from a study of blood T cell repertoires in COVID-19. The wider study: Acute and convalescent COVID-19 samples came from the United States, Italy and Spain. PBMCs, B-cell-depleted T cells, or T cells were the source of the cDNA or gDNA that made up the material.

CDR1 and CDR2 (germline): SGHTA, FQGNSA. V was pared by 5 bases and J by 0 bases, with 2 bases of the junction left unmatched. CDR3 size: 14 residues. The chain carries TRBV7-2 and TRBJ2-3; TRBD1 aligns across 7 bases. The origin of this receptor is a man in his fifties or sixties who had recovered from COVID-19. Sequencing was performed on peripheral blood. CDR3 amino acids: CASSLTGSTDTQYF. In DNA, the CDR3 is TGTGCCAGCAGCCTGACAGGGAGCACAGATACGCAGTATTTT.